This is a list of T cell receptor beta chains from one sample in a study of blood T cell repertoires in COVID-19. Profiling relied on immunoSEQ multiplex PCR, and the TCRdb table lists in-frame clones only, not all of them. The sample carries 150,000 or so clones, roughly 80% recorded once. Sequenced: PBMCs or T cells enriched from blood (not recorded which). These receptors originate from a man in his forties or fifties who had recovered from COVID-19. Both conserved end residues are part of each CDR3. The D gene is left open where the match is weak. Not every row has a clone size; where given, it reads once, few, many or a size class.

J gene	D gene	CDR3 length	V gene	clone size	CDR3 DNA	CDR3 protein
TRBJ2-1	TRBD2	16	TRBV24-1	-	TGTGCCACCAGTGATTTGCTGACTAGCGGGTCCGATGAGCAGTTCTTC	CATSDLLTSGSDEQFF
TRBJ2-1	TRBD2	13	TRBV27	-	TGTGCCAGCAGTGGCGGGGGGTACAATGAGCAGTTCTTC	CASSGGGYNEQFF
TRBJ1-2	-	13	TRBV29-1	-	TGCAGCGTTGAGGACCCGGGGAGGAATGGCTACACCTTC	CSVEDPGRNGYTF
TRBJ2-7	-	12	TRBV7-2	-	TGTGCCAGCAGCTTAGAGAGGGGACATTTATACTTC	CASSLERGHLYF
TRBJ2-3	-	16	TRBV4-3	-	TGCGCCAGCAGCCAAGTCTTACAGATAAACACAGATACGCAGTATTTT	CASSQVLQINTDTQYF
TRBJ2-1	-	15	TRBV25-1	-	TGTGCCAGCAGTGAAGTAGGGGGGGCCTACAATGAGCAGTTCTTC	CASSEVGGAYNEQFF
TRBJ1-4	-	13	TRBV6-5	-	TGTGCCAGCAAGACTGATTATAATGAAAAACTGTTTTTT	CASKTDYNEKLFF
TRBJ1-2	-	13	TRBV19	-	TGTGCCAGTAGTGGGGAGAAGATCTATGGCTACACCTTC	CASSGEKIYGYTF
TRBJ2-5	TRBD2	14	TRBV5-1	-	TGCGCCAGCAGCCGTGGACTAGCAAGGGAGACCCAGTACTTC	CASSRGLARETQYF
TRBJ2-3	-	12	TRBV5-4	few	TGTGCCAGCAGCTTGGAGCGGAGTAGTAGGTATTTT	CASSLERSSRYF
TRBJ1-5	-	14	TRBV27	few	TGTGCCAGCAGCGCGGATCGGGGCAATCAGCCCCAGCATTTT	CASSADRGNQPQHF
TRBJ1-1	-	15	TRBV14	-	TGTGCCAGCAGCCTCCGGACGGGAATGAACACTGAAGCTTTCTTT	CASSLRTGMNTEAFF
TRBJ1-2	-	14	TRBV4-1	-	TGCGCCAGCAGCCAAGGTCCGGCTGAGGGTGGCTACACCTTC	CASSQGPAEGGYTF
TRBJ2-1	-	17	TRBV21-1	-	TGTGCCAGTAATCCGGGACAGAAAGAAAGCTCCTACAATGAGCAGTTCTTC	CASNPGQKESSYNEQFF
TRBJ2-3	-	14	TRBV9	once	TGTGCCAGCAGCGGGCGGGGGCCGGGAGATACGCAGTATTTT	CASSGRGPGDTQYF
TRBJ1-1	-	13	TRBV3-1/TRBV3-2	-	TGTGCCAGCAGCCAAGGTCTTAGTCCTGAAGCTTTCTTT	CASSQGLSPEAFF